These T cell receptor beta chains were read from a single sample in a study of blood T cell repertoires in COVID-19. Sequenced by immunoSEQ multiplex PCR; TCRdb stores in-frame clones only, minus some. The table records 300,000 or so clones, approximately 90% of them present only once. The material sequenced was PBMCs or T cells enriched from blood (not recorded which). All receptors derive from a woman in her 30s who had recovered from COVID-19. The CDR3 runs from the conserved cysteine through the conserved F or W. A D gene is named only where the DNA matches it firmly. The size entry is marked missing in some rows and otherwise reads once, few, many or a size class.

d_gene | j_gene | v_gene | len | abundance | CDR3aa | CDR3nt
TRBD1 | TRBJ1-2 | TRBV4-3 | 17 | - | CASSQDIGDRGHYGYTF | TGCGCCAGCAGCCAAGATATTGGGGACAGGGGACACTATGGCTACACCTTC
- | TRBJ2-3 | TRBV5-1 | 13 | - | CASSPPSTDTQYF | TGCGCCAGCAGCCCCCCTAGCACAGATACGCAGTATTTT
- | TRBJ1-3 | TRBV5-4 | 15 | - | CASSPGGVSGNTIYF | TGTGCCAGCAGCCCGGGGGGGGTCTCTGGAAACACCATATATTTT
TRBD2 | TRBJ2-3 | TRBV7-3 | 17 | - | CASSPLSGGARTDTQYF | TGTGCCAGCAGCCCACTTAGCGGGGGGGCGCGCACAGATACGCAGTATTTT
TRBD2 | TRBJ2-2 | TRBV4-3 | 16 | once | CASSQVTSGNTGELFF | TGCGCCAGCAGCCAAGTGACTAGCGGAAACACCGGGGAGCTGTTTTTT
- | TRBJ1-2 | TRBV5-8 | 15 | - | CASNLGQAPGYGYTF | TGTGCCAGCAACTTGGGGCAGGCACCAGGCTATGGCTACACCTTC
- | TRBJ1-4 | TRBV30 | 17 | - | CAWSSGTFSPSGEKLFF | TGTGCCTGGAGTTCCGGGACTTTTTCTCCCTCGGGTGAAAAACTGTTTTTT
- | TRBJ1-2 | TRBV7-9 | 15 | - | CASSLDRREGYGYTF | TGTGCCAGCAGCCTAGACAGGCGGGAGGGATATGGCTACACCTTC
- | TRBJ1-3 | TRBV10-3 | 14 | - | CAISGDRISGTIYF | TGTGCCATCAGTGGCGACAGAATCTCAGGGACCATATATTTT
TRBD1 | TRBJ1-2 | TRBV19 | 14 | - | CASSWGTANYGYTF | TGTGCCAGTAGTTGGGGGACAGCTAACTATGGCTACACCTTC
- | TRBJ1-5 | TRBV7-9 | 13 | once | CASSPGGNQPQHF | TGTGCCAGCAGCCCGGGGGGAAATCAGCCCCAGCATTTT
- | TRBJ1-3 | TRBV18 | 15 | - | CASSQSRGSGNTIYF | TGTGCCAGCTCACAAAGCCGGGGGTCTGGAAACACCATATATTTT